The clone carrying this T cell receptor (beta chain) was observed a few times. As yet, its antigen is unknown. This specimen belongs to a study of response to subunit inactivated influenza vaccine. Study-wide results and caveats: Authors suggested each seasonal influenza vaccination recruits few new T cells.

Each CDR3 protein gets one entry after TCRdb re-called the RT-PCR reads with MiXCR. This table has approximately 680,000 distinct CDR3 sequences, roughly 14% appearing once. Germline CDR1 KGHDR, CDR2 SFDVKD. Losses at the gene ends were 4 bases for V and 2 bases for J; bases not matched to a gene: 8. CDR3 length equals 16 residues. The chain combines TRBV24-1 with TRBJ2-3; TRBD2 agrees at 7 bases. This TCR derives from a man aged 45-65 years who received an inactivated influenza vaccine. The input for sequencing was PBMCs from blood, taken about 12 days after vaccination. The CDR3 spells CATSEVRGDSTDTQYF. The CDR3 DNA reads as TGTGCCACCAGTGAGGTCCGGGGGGACTCCACAGATACGCAGTATTTT.